The T cell receptor (beta chain) under discussion was sequenced for a study of T cell responses to AZD1222 COVID-19 vaccine. Across the study: Analysis merged second doses at about 4 or about 12 weeks.

Comments on this clone: Its target is not known.

Trimming shortened V by 3 bases and J by 6 bases, and 6 bases separated the two germline ends. The CDR3 runs 12 residues. CDR1 is MNHNS, CDR2 SASEGT, per germline. Using immunoSEQ multiplex PCR, the repertoire was profiled, and TCRdb retains in-frame clones only, with some absent. The table lists over 140,000 clones, just under 95% of them singletons. Study observations and caveats: Possibly, clonal diversity was underestimated; donors were largely white British and included more females. Seropositive at baseline were only a handful of AZD1222 recipients.

This TCR derives from an adult in good health. This chain connects TRBV6-1 to TRBJ2-4, with D hard to call. The source was peripheral blood, collected on day 0 of AZD1222 vaccination. The CDR3 here is CASSEPRNIQYF. CDR3 nucleotides: TGTGCCAGCAGTGAGCCAAGAAACATTCAGTACTTC.